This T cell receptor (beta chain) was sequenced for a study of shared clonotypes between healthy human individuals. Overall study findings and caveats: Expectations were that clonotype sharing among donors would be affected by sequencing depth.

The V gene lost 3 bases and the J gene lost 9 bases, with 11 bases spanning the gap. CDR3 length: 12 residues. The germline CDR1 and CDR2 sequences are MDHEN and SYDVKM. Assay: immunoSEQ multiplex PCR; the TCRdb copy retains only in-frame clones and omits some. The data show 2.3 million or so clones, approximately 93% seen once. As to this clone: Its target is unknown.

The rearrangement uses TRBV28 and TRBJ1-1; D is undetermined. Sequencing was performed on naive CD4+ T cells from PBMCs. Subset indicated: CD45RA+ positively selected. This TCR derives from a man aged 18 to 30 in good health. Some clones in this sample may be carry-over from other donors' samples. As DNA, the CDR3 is TGTGCCAGCAGTTTGTCTCGGAATAAAGCTTTCTTT. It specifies CASSLSRNKAFF.